The present T cell receptor (beta chain) was sequenced within a study of OX40 agonist ivuxolimab in advanced cancers. Study context: Intravenous ivuxolimab at 0.01 to 10 mg/kg was given to patients every 2 weeks. A history of anti-PD-1, anti-PD-L1 or anti-CTLA-4 therapy was acceptable, and approximately 39% had some. Whole-study findings and limits: Researchers did not establish what antigens the expanded peripheral T cells target. Those patients achieving a partial response at 0.1-3.0 mg/kg showed among the lowest clonal expansion.

On this clone: The antigen is undetermined.

This table comes from immunoSEQ multiplex PCR, and its TCRdb copy is limited to in-frame clones, with some not included. The sample carries about 22,000 clones, around 88% recorded once. The receptor was derived from an adult with an advanced solid tumor such as melanoma, head and neck, liver or kidney cancer. The sample here was CD4+ or CD8+ T cells sorted from blood, taken in a trial of the OX40 agonist ivuxolimab.

CDR3 loop: CASSLDEDTQYF. The DNA of the CDR3 is TGTGCCAGCAGTTTAGATGAAGATACGCAGTATTTT. The V gene is TRBV27, the J gene TRBJ2-3; D is undetermined. V lost 2 bases and J lost 5, with 5 bases in between. CDR1 is MNHEY, CDR2 SMNVEV, per germline (reference sequence). This CDR3 has 12 residues.